Listed below are T cell receptor beta chains from one sample, sequenced in a study of graft-versus-host responses after intestinal transplantation. What these receptors recognize is not known. Generated by immunoSEQ multiplex PCR, the TCRdb table keeps only in-frame clones and is missing some. The sample contains more than 100,000 clones, roughly 96% of which appear only once. The source material was unstimulated CD8+ T cells sorted from spleen or lymph node cells, sampled before intestinal transplant. The receptors here all came from a human donor who received an intestinal transplant. CDR3s include the opening cysteine and the closing phenylalanine or tryptophan. A D gene is named only where the DNA matches it firmly. Clone sizes are given selectively: once, few, many, or a class where the clone is expanded.

TRBJ2-2 TRBV6-5 - - TGTGCCAGCAGTCACCAAAAGCGCACCGGGGAGCTGTTTTTT CASSHQKRTGELFF
TRBJ2-7 TRBV6-5 - - TGTGCCAGCTCCTCGGGCCTCTTCTACGAGCAGTACTTC CASSSGLFYEQYF
TRBJ2-1 TRBV9 - - TGTGCCAGCAGCGGGAACAAGGTTGATGATGAGCAGTTCTTC CASSGNKVDDEQFF
TRBJ2-1 TRBV18 - TRBD1 TGTGCCAGCTCACCGGGGACAGGGATGGATGAGCAGTTCTTC CASSPGTGMDEQFF
TRBJ2-7 TRBV14 - - TGTGCCAGCAGCCAAGATGGGACGTCGTTCTACGAGCAGTACTTC CASSQDGTSFYEQYF
TRBJ2-7 TRBV30 - TRBD2 TGTGCCTGGAAAATTAGCGGGTCCTACGAGCAGTACTTC CAWKISGSYEQYF
TRBJ2-1 TRBV6-5 - - TGTGCCAGCAGTGATGGGAATGAGCAGTTCTTC CASSDGNEQFF
TRBJ2-7 TRBV5-4 - TRBD1 TGTGCCAGTGCCGGGTGGGACAGGGGTAGGTACGAGCAGTACTTC CASAGWDRGRYEQYF
TRBJ2-7 TRBV5-6 - - TGTGCCAGCAGCGGCACTACCTACGAGCAGTACTTC CASSGTTYEQYF
TRBJ2-7 TRBV5-6 - - TGTGCCAGCAAGGGGACGGAGACCTACGAGCAGTACTTC CASKGTETYEQYF
TRBJ2-1 TRBV7-8 - - TGTGCCAGCAGCTTAGGATCTTCGGGGAAGTACAATGAGCAGTTCTTC CASSLGSSGKYNEQFF
TRBJ1-1 TRBV19 - - TGTGCCAGTAGTATTGGGCAGGGTTGGGTCACTGAAGCTTTCTTT CASSIGQGWVTEAFF
TRBJ2-7 TRBV28 - - TGTGCCAGCAGCCCGGGGTCCTACGAGCAGTACTTC CASSPGSYEQYF
TRBJ1-2 TRBV27 - TRBD1 TGTGCCAGCAGTTTCCTGGACAGGACTACAGGGTTGGGCTTC CASSFLDRTTGLGF
TRBJ2-3 TRBV15 - - TGTGCCACCAGCAGAGATCCCCGGACAGATACGCAGTATTTT CATSRDPRTDTQYF
TRBJ2-7 TRBV11-2 - - TGTGCCAGCAGCTTAGATCGCAACGAGCAGTACTTC CASSLDRNEQYF
TRBJ1-2 TRBV27 once TRBD1 TGTGCCAGCAGTTTATCCCGGACAGGGGATGGCTACACCTTC CASSLSRTGDGYTF
TRBJ1-2 TRBV9 - - TGTGCCAGCAGCTCTCGAGGGGGCTACACCTTC CASSSRGGYTF
TRBJ2-7 TRBV4-1 - TRBD2 TGCGCCAGCAGCCAAGTTGGGGGGGTTTCCTACGAGCAGTACTTC CASSQVGGVSYEQYF
TRBJ2-1 TRBV9 - - TGTGCCAGCAGCCCCCGGACTGGCTCCTACAATGAGCAGTTCTTC CASSPRTGSYNEQFF
TRBJ1-1 TRBV19 few - TGTGCCAGTAGTATCCCACAAAGCCCTGAAGCTTTCTTT CASSIPQSPEAFF
TRBJ2-3 TRBV27 - TRBD1 TGTGCCAGCAGTCCGGGACAGGGGTTCGTGGCGCAGTATTTT CASSPGQGFVAQYF
TRBJ1-5 TRBV5-6 - - TGTGCCAGCAGCTTCGGCCTTGGCCAGCCCCAGCATTTT CASSFGLGQPQHF
TRBJ2-7 TRBV7-2 - - TGTGCCAGCAGCTTAGTTGGGGGAGACAGGTACGAGCAGTACTTC CASSLVGGDRYEQYF
TRBJ2-7 TRBV4-1 - - TGCGCCAGCAGCCAACATTTGACTAGATCCTACGAGCAGTACTTC CASSQHLTRSYEQYF
TRBJ2-7 TRBV2 - - TGTGCCAGTGGGACGGTCAGCTCCTACGAGCAGTACTTC CASGTVSSYEQYF
TRBJ2-3 TRBV9 - - TGTGCCAGCAGCGTAGTCCACTCAACGCAGTATTTT CASSVVHSTQYF
TRBJ2-1 TRBV5-6 - TRBD1 TGTGCCAGCAGCTTGGGGACAGGCATTAATGAGCAGTTCTTC CASSLGTGINEQFF
TRBJ2-3 TRBV28 - TRBD2 TGTGCCAGCAGTTTATCGGGGACTAGCGGGAGCACAGATACGCAGTATTTT CASSLSGTSGSTDTQYF
TRBJ2-1 TRBV7-2 - - TGTGCCAGCAGCCCACGGGGCTACAATGAGCAGTTCTTC CASSPRGYNEQFF
TRBJ2-1 TRBV19 - TRBD2 TGTGCCAGTAGTCCTTCTAGCGGGTCCTACAATGAGCAGTTCTTC CASSPSSGSYNEQFF
TRBJ2-7 TRBV6-5 - TRBD1 TGTGCCAGCAGCATAACAGGGGGCAACGAGCAGTACTTC CASSITGGNEQYF
TRBJ2-7 TRBV7-9 - - TGTGCCAGCAGCCTGATTTCTGACGCCTACGAGCAGTACTTC CASSLISDAYEQYF
TRBJ1-1 TRBV4-1 - - TGCGCCAGCAGCCACCGACAAGGGAACACTGAAGCTTTCTTT CASSHRQGNTEAFF
TRBJ2-1 TRBV7-3 - TRBD2 TGTGCCAGCAGCCAGGGACTAGCGGGGAGCTCCTACAATGAGCAGTTCTTC CASSQGLAGSSYNEQFF
TRBJ2-7 TRBV6-1 - TRBD2 TGTGCCAGCAGTGACGCGGGCGAGCGGGAGACTAGAAACGAGCAGTACTTC CASSDAGERETRNEQYF
TRBJ1-1 TRBV27 - TRBD1 TGTGCCAGCAGTCTTTGGAGGACAGGGATGACTGAAGCTTTCTTT CASSLWRTGMTEAFF
TRBJ2-5 TRBV14 - - TGTGCCAGCAGCCAAGCACCAGAGACCCAGTACTTC CASSQAPETQYF
TRBJ1-5 TRBV7-2 few TRBD1 TGTGCCAGCAGCTTAGCCCAGGGGGTCTGGGCCCAGCATTTT CASSLAQGVWAQHF
TRBJ2-7 TRBV4-3 - - TGCGCCAGCAGCCAAGACGGACCCTCCTACGAGCAGTACTTC CASSQDGPSYEQYF
TRBJ1-1 TRBV5-6 - TRBD1 TGTGCCAGCAGTAGTCCGGGACAGCAAAACACTGAAGCTTTCTTT CASSSPGQQNTEAFF
TRBJ2-2 TRBV19 - - TGTGCCAGTACTCCAGGGGTGCCCGGGGAGCTGTTTTTT CASTPGVPGELFF
TRBJ1-2 TRBV5-4 - TRBD1 TGTGCCAGCAGCGAGGAGGACAGGGGTGTCTATGGCTACACCTTC CASSEEDRGVYGYTF
TRBJ1-1 TRBV16 - - TGTGCCAGCAGGAACTCCGGTAGGGGAGCTTTCTTT CASRNSGRGAFF
TRBJ1-1 TRBV10-2 - - TGCGCCAGCAGTGAAGGGATTAACACTGAAGCTTTCTTT CASSEGINTEAFF
TRBJ2-1 TRBV6-5 - TRBD2 TGTGCCAGCACCCAAAGCGGGAGGAGGGACAATGAGCAGTTCTTC CASTQSGRRDNEQFF